Sequencing of this TCR beta chain was carried out in a study of cytomegalovirus exposure and HLA in healthy donors. CDR1 SGHNT and CDR2 YYREEE come from the germline V gene (reference sequence). V lost 2 bases to trimming and J lost 4 bases; unmatched junction nucleotides: 5. This CDR3 spans 14 amino acids. Primers for the PCR totalled 60 Vbeta and 13 Jbeta. Sequencing used immunoSEQ multiplex PCR; TCRdb keeps in-frame clones, though not all of them. The sample lists 130,000 or so clones, approximately 82% occurring once. Sequencing was performed on PBMCs. This TCR was recovered from a female donor in good health and CMV-seronegative. V usage is TRBV5-4 and J usage is TRBJ2-5; 7 nucleotides agree with TRBD1. CDR3 in amino acids: CASSFRTGVETQYF. In DNA form, the CDR3 reads TGTGCCAGCAGCTTTCGAACAGGGGTAGAGACCCAGTACTTC.